This T cell receptor (beta chain) originates from a study of CD8+CD57+ T cells in acquired aplastic anemia. This clonotype was seen ten or more times. This CDR3 is 17 amino acids long. CDR1 is DFQATT, CDR2 SNEGSKA, per germline (reference sequence). V shed 5 bases and J shed 0 bases, with 20 bases lying between them. Patients sequenced had flow cytometry evidence of CD8+CD57+ cell expansion. Every patient presented with severe acquired aplastic anemia. The study profiled TCR beta VDJ and CDR3 using genomic DNA as template. TCRdb reprocessed the reads via MiXCR and lists one record per CDR3 protein. The sample yields 120,000 or so distinct CDR3 sequences, approximately 40% seen once.

The sample was sorted CD4+, CD8+, or CD8+CD57+ T cells (not recorded which) from PBMCs. V and J are TRBV20-1 and TRBJ1-5; maybe TRBD1 (5 bases). The receptor comes from a human donor with aplastic anemia. The CDR3 loop reads CSARRDLYPLSNQPQHF. Written as DNA, the CDR3 is TGCAGTGCTCGCCGGGACTTATACCCTCTTAGCAATCAGCCCCAGCATTTT.